These 17 T cell receptor beta chains share one sample of origin, sequenced in a study of shared clonotypes between healthy human individuals. Only in-frame clones appear in the TCRdb table, and some are missing; sequencing was by immunoSEQ multiplex PCR. The sample contains 2 million to 2.5 million clones, about 95% of which appear only once. Cells designated naive CD8 were CD45RO-negative and were positively selected for CCR7, with terminally differentiated effector memory CD45RA+ cells excluded. Sequenced material: naive CD8+ T cells sorted from blood. These receptors came from a man aged 18-30 years in good health.

The chain couples TRBV4-1 to TRBJ2-7; no reliable D call. The V gene's germline CDR1 is MGHRA and CDR2 YSYEKL. The CDR3 totals 13 residues. Trimming left V 4 bases short and J 0 bases short, with 7 bases between. The CDR3 nucleotides are TGCGCCAGCAGCCTAGGGCCCTCCTACGAGCAGTACTTC. Protein product: CASSLGPSYEQYF.

This sequence joins TRBV30 and TRBJ1-2; 7 bases are shared with TRBD1. Germline V CDR1 and CDR2: GTSNPN, SVGIG (reference sequence). The CDR3 is 14 residues long. With 5 bases clipped from V and 3 bases from J, the junction kept 9 bases outside the gene matches. DNA of the CDR3: TGTGCCTGGTTAGCCGGGACAGATTACTATGGCTACACCTTC. It is translated as CAWLAGTDYYGYTF. The whole variable domain, remainder taken from reference TRBV30 and TRBJ1-2, is SQTIHQWPATLVQPVGSPLSLECTVEGTSNPNLYWYRQAAGRGLQLLFYSVGIGQISSEVPQNLSASRPQDRQFILSSKKLLLSDSGFYLCAWLAGTDYYGYTFGSGTRLTVV.

The rearrangement uses TRBV10-1 and TRBJ2-7, with D possibly being TRBD1 (6 bases). This CDR3 region has 16 residues. Germline V gene lookup returns CDR1 WNHNN and CDR2 SYGVQD (reference sequence). Deletions cut 6 bases from V and 1 base from J, with 19 bases between. The CDR3 loop is CASSDHGQRESYEQYF. The CDR3 nucleotides read TGCGCCAGCAGCGACCACGGACAGCGAGAATCCTACGAGCAGTACTTC.

V and J are TRBV10-2 and TRBJ2-6; D tentatively fits TRBD1 or TRBD2 (5 bases each). The germline CDR1 and CDR2 sequences are WSHSY and SAAADI. This CDR3 has 17 amino acids. Trimming left V 5 bases short and J 4 bases short, with 18 bases between. CDR3: CASSQTGTPVGANVLTF. The CDR3 DNA sequence: TGCGCCAGCAGTCAAACCGGGACGCCGGTCGGGGCCAACGTCCTGACTTTC.

This sequence joins TRBV27 and TRBJ2-1, with TRBD1 as a possible D gene (6 bases). This CDR3 is 11 amino acids long. V shed 3 bases and J shed 14 bases, with 11 bases lying between them. From germline, CDR1 is MNHEY and CDR2 SMNVEV (reference sequence). Here the CDR3 reads CASSFGAGEFF. The CDR3 DNA is TGTGCCAGCAGTTTCGGGGCAGGGGAGTTCTTC.

This clone showed up just once. Mismatch with germline at one junction end may stem from a read error. V usage is TRBV7-7 and J usage is TRBJ2-5; TRBD1 aligns across 7 bases. CDR1 and CDR2 (germline): SSHAT, FNYEAQ (reference sequence). CDR3 length equals 16 residues. This chain's CDR3 is CASSLGGQGPQETQYF. The CDR3 coding sequence is TGTGCTAGCAGCTTAGGGGGCCAGGGACCCCAAGAGACCCAGTACTTC.

In regard to this clone: Other nucleotide sequences in the sample specify the same CDR3. V gene TRBV5-1 combines with J gene TRBJ1-1, with a tentative D call TRBD1 (6 bases). Per germline, CDR1 SGHRS and CDR2 YFSETQ. The CDR3 totals 12 residues. V was cut by 2 bases and J by 5 bases, with 7 bases left in between. The CDR3 spells CASSFTGTEAFF. The CDR3 DNA reads as TGCGCCAGCAGCTTTACAGGGACTGAAGCTTTCTTT. Full variable domain (missing parts from reference TRBV5-1 and TRBJ1-1): KAGVTQTPRYLIKTRGQQVTLSCSPISGHRSVSWYQQTPGQGLQFLFEYFSETQRNKGNFPGRFSGRQFSNSRSEMNVSTLELGDSALYLCASSFTGTEAFFGQGTRLTVV.

This chain's CDR3 is CASSQDFGAGLQETQYF. CDR3 sequence (DNA): TGTGCCAGCAGCCAAGATTTTGGGGCGGGACTGCAAGAGACCCAGTACTTC. The J gene is TRBJ2-5, the V gene TRBV14; possible D gene TRBD2, 6 bases. Trimming shortened V by 0 bases and J by 2 bases, and 16 bases separated the two germline ends. The length of the CDR3 is 17 residues. Germline assignment: CDR1 SGHDN and CDR2 FVKESK. Full variable domain (outside the CDR3, taken from reference TRBV14 and TRBJ2-5): EAGVTQFPSHSVIEKGQTVTLRCDPISGHDNLYWYRRVMGKEIKFLLHFVKESKQDESGMPNNRFLAERTGGTYSTLKVQPAELEDSGVYFCASSQDFGAGLQETQYFGPGTRLLVL.

This sequence joins TRBV5-1 and TRBJ2-7; D may be TRBD1 (5 bases). CDR3 length: 13 residues. The V gene lost 5 bases and the J gene lost 2 bases, with 11 bases spanning the gap. Germline V lookup: CDR1 SGHRS, CDR2 YFSETQ. CDR3 protein: CASSVQETYEQYF. In DNA, the CDR3 is TGCGCCAGCAGTGTACAGGAAACCTACGAGCAGTACTTC.

V usage is TRBV7-8 and J usage is TRBJ2-3, with 8 nucleotides matching TRBD1. The CDR3 consists of 15 residues. Germline V gene sequence: CDR1 SGHVS, CDR2 FQNEAQ. V lost 4 bases to trimming and J lost 2 bases; unmatched junction nucleotides: 5. CDR3 protein: CASSSEDRATDTQYF. In nucleotides, the CDR3 is TGTGCCAGCAGCTCAGAGGACAGGGCCACAGATACGCAGTATTTT.

The chain links TRBV11-2 to TRBJ2-7; TRBD2 aligns across 10 bases. Trimming removed 0 bases from V and 2 bases from J; junction bases left unmatched: 7. The CDR3 spans 17 residues. In germline, CDR1 is SGHAT, CDR2 FQNNGV. The CDR3 bases are TGTGCCAGCAGCTTAGAAGCGGGACTAGCGCTAACCTACGAGCAGTACTTC. The encoded protein is CASSLEAGLALTYEQYF.

This clone was seen once. The V call is TRBV5-8, the J call TRBJ1-5, with a possible D match to TRBD1 (5 bases). The CDR3 runs to 15 residues. Germline-derived CDR1 and CDR2 are SGHTS and YDEGEE. Trimming stripped 2 bases from V and 0 bases from J, with 9 bases between. CDR3 region: CASSFKGYSNQPQHF. In DNA, the CDR3 is TGTGCCAGCAGCTTCAAGGGGTATAGCAATCAGCCCCAGCATTTT.

The rearrangement uses TRBV2 and TRBJ1-1; D gene unclear. Germline V gene lookup returns CDR1 SNHLY and CDR2 FYNNEI. V dropped 6 bases and J dropped 10 bases, with 24 bases sitting between them. This CDR3 comprises 15 residues. The CDR3 region has the DNA TGTGCCAGCAGCGACGAATGGAAGGGCATAAGGGCAGCTTTCTTT. Its protein product is CASSDEWKGIRAAFF.

The chain is built from TRBV7-9 and TRBJ1-4, with 12 bases that match TRBD1. Germline V gives CDR1 SEHNR, CDR2 FQNEAQ (reference sequence). Trimming removed 6 bases from V and 8 bases from J; junction bases left unmatched: 10. The length of the CDR3 is 16 residues. CDR3: CASRLGQGASREKLFF. The CDR3, as DNA: TGTGCCAGCAGGTTGGGACAGGGGGCGAGTCGAGAAAAACTGTTTTTT.

V gene TRBV5-1 combines with J gene TRBJ2-1, with D unclear. With 4 bases removed from V and 5 bases from J, the gap between germline ends came to 13 bases. CDR3 size: 14 residues. Germline assignment: CDR1 SGHRS and CDR2 YFSETQ. This CDR3 is CASSAETSDNEQFF. Written as DNA, the CDR3 is TGCGCCAGCAGCGCAGAGACCAGCGACAATGAGCAGTTCTTC.

CDR3 loop: CASRDLISYEQYF. CDR3 DNA: TGTGCCAGCAGGGACTTAATCTCCTACGAGCAGTACTTC. V usage is TRBV2 and J usage is TRBJ2-7; D might be TRBD2 (5 bases). This CDR3 contains 13 residues. Germline assignment: CDR1 SNHLY and CDR2 FYNNEI. Trimming left V 6 bases short and J 0 bases short, with 9 bases between.

The CDR3 DNA reads as TGTGCCAGCAGCAGTAGCGGGGTCGGATCCTACGAGCAGTACTTC. Amino acids: CASSSSGVGSYEQYF. V is TRBV13 and J is TRBJ2-7; 8 bases match TRBD2. V lost 5 bases, J lost 1 base, and 7 bases stayed unmatched. The CDR3 extends over 15 amino acids. Per germline, CDR1 PRHDT and CDR2 FYEKMQ (reference sequence).